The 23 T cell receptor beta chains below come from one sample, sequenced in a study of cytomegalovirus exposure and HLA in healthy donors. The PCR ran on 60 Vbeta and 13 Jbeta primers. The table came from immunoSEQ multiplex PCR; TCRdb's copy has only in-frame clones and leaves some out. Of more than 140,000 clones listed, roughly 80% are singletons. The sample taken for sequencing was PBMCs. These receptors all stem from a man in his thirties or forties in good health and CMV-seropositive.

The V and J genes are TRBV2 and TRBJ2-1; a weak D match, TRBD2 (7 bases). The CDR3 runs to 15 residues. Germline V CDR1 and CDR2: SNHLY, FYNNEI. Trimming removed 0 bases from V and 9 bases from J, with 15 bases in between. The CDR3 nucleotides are TGTGCCAGCAGTGAAGCGGGGGGGCACCCCGGTGAGCAGTTCTTC. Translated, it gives CASSEAGGHPGEQFF.

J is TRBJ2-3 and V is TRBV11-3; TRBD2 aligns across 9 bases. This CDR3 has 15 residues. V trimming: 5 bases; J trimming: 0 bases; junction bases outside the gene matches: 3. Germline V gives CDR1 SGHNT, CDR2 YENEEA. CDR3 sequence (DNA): TGTGCCAGCAGCAAGCGGGGGGAGAGCACAGATACGCAGTATTTT. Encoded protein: CASSKRGESTDTQYF.

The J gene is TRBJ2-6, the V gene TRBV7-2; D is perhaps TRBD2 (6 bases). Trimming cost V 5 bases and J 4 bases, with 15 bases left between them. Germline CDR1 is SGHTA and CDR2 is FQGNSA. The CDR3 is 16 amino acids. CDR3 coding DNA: TGTGCCAGCAGCACCGACCCAGGGAGGGGGGCCAACGTCCTGACTTTC. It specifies CASSTDPGRGANVLTF. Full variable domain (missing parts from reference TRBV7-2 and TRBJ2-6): GAGVSQSPSNKVTEKGKDVELRCDPISGHTALYWYRQSLGQGLEFLIYFQGNSAPDKSGLPSDRFSAERTGGSVSTLTIQRTQQEDSAVYLCASSTDPGRGANVLTFGAGSRLTVL.

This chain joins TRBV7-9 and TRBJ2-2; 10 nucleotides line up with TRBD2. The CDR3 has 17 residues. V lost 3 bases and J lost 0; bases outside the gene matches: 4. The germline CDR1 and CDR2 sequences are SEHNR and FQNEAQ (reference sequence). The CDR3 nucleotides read TGTGCCAGCAGCTTTTCTAGCGGGGGAACGAACACCGGGGAGCTGTTTTTT. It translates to CASSFSSGGTNTGELFF.

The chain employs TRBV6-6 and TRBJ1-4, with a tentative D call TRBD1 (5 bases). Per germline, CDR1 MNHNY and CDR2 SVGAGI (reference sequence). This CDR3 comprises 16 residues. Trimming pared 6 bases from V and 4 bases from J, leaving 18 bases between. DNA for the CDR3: TGTGCCAGCAGCAATGGGGGAGGTGGTGGTAATGAAAAACTGTTTTTT. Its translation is CASSNGGGGGNEKLFF.

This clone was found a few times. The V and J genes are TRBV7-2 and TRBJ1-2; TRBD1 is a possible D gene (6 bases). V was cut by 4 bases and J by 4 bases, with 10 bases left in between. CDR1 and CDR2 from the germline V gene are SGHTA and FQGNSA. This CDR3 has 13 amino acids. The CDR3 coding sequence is TGTGCCAGCAGCTGGGACACATCCTATGGCTACACCTTC. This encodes CASSWDTSYGYTF.

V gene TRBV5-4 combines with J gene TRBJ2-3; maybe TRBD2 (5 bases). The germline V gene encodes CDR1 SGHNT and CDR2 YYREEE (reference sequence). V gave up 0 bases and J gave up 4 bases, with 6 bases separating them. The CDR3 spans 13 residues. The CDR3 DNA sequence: TGTGCCAGCAGCTTGGGGGGAGCAGATACGCAGTATTTT. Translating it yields CASSLGGADTQYF.

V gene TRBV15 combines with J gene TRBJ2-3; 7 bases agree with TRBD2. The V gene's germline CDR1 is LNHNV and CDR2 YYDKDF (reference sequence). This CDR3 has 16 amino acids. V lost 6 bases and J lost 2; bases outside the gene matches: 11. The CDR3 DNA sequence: TGTGCCACCAGTAGCCGAGAGGGAGGGCCCACAGATACGCAGTATTTT. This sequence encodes CATSSREGGPTDTQYF.

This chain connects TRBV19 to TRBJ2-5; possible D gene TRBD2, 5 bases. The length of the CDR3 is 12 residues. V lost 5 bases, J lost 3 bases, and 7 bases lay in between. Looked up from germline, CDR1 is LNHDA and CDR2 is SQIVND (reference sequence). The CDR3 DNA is TGTGCCAGTAGTCTGGGAGAAGAGACCCAGTACTTC. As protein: CASSLGEETQYF.

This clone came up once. The DNA of the CDR3 is TGTGCCAGTAGTTTTCAGTCACAGATGCAGCCCCAGCATTTT. Its translation is CASSFQSQMQPQHF. The gene calls are TRBV19 and TRBJ1-5; D gene uncertain. Deletions cut 5 bases from V and 7 bases from J, with 15 bases between. Germline values: CDR1 LNHDA, CDR2 SQIVND (reference sequence). The CDR3 sequence is 14 residues long.

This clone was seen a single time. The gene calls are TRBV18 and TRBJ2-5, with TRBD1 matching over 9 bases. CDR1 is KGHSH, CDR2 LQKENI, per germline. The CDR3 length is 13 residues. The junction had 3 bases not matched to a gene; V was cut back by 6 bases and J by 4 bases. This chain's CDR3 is CASSPGQGETQYF. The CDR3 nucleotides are TGTGCCAGCTCTCCGGGACAGGGAGAGACCCAGTACTTC.

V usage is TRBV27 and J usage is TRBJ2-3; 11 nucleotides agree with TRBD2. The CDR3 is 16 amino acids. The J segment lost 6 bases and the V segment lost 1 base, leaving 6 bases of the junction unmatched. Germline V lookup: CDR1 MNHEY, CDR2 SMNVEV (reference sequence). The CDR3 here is CASSLLAGGLLDTQYF. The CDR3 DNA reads TGTGCCAGCAGTTTATTAGCGGGGGGGCTATTGGATACGCAGTATTTT.

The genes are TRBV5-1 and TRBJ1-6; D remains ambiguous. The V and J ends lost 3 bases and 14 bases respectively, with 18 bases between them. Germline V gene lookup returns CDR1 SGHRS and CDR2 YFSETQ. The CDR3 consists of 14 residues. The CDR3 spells CASSWRPGVYTLHF. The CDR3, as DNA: TGCGCCAGCAGCTGGAGACCCGGAGTCTATACCCTCCACTTT. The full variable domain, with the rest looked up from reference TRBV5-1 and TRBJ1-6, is KAGVTQTPRYLIKTRGQQVTLSCSPISGHRSVSWYQQTPGQGLQFLFEYFSETQRNKGNFPGRFSGRQFSNSRSEMNVSTLELGDSALYLCASSWRPGVYTLHFGNGTRLTVT.

The CDR3 protein is CASSLAQRSTDTQYF. The CDR3 DNA is TGTGCCAGCAGTTTAGCACAGAGAAGCACAGATACGCAGTATTTT. This chain joins TRBV27 and TRBJ2-3; D is uncertain. V gave up 2 bases and J gave up 0 bases, with 9 bases separating them. Germline lookup yields CDR1 MNHEY and CDR2 SMNVEV (reference sequence). CDR3 length: 15 amino acids.

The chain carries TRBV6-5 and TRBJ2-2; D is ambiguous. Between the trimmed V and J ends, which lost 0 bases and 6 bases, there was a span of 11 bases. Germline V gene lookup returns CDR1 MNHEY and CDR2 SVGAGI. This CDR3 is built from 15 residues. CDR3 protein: CASSYSSQVAGELFF. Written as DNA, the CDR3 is TGTGCCAGCAGTTACTCGTCTCAGGTCGCCGGGGAGCTGTTTTTT.

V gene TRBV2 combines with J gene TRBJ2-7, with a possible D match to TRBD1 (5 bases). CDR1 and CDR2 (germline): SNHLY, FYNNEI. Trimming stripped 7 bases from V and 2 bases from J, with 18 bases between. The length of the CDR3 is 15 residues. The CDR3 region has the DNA TGTGCCAGCAAGGGGCAAGACCTAAACACCTACGAGCAGTACTTC. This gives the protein CASKGQDLNTYEQYF.

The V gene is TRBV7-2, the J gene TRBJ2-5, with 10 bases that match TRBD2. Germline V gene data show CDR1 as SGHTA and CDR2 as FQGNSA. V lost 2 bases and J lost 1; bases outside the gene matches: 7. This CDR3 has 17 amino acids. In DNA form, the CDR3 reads TGTGCCAGCAGCTTATCCTTTAGCGGGGGGCTCCAAGAGACCCAGTACTTC. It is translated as CASSLSFSGGLQETQYF.

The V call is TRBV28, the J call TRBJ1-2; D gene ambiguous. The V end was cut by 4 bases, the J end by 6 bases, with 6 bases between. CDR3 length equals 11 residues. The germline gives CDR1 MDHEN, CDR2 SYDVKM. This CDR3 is CASSSYDGYTF. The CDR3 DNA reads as TGTGCCAGCAGTTCCTACGATGGCTACACCTTC.

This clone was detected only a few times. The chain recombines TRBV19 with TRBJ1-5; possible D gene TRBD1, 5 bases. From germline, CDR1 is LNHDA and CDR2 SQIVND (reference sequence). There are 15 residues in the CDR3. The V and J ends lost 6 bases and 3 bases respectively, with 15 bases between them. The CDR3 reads CASSTQGQNNQPQHF. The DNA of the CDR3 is TGTGCCAGTAGCACCCAGGGTCAGAACAATCAGCCCCAGCATTTT.

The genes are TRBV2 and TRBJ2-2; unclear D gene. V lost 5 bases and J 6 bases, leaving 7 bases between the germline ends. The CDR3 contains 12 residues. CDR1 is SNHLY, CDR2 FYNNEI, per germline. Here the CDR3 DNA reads TGTGCCAGCAGTTGGCGGTCCGGGGAGCTGTTTTTT. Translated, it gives CASSWRSGELFF.

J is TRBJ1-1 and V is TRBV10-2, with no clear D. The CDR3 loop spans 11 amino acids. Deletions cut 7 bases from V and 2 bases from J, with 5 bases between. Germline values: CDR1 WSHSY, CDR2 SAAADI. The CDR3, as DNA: TGCGCCAGCACTTCTAACACTGAAGCTTTCTTT. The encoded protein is CASTSNTEAFF.

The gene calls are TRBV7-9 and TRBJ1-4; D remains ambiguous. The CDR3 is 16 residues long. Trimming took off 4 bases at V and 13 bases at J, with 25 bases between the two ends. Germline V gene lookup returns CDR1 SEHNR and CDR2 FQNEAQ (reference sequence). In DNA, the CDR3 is TGTGCCAGCAGCTCTTACAAGACATCTCCCCTTGGAAGACTGTTTTTT. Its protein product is CASSSYKTSPLGRLFF.

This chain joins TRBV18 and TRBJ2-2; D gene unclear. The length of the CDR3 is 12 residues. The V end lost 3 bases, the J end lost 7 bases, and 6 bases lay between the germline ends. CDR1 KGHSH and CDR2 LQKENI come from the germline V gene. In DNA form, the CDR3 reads TGTGCCAGCTCACCTTCAGACGGGGAGCTGTTTTTT. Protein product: CASSPSDGELFF. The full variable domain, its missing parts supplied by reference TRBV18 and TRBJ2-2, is NAGVMQNPRHLVRRRGQEARLRCSPMKGHSHVYWYRQLPEEGLKFMVYLQKENIIDESGMPKERFSAEFPKEGPSILRIQQVVRGDSAAYFCASSPSDGELFFGEGSRLTVL.